Listed below are T cell receptor beta chains from one sample, sequenced in a study of spatial heterogeneity in lung cancer. MiXCR was run by TCRdb on the 5' RACE reads, yielding one entry per CDR3 protein. The sample holds about 1,600 distinct CDR3 sequences; around 5.3% are singletons and the top ten take over 7%. This material consisted of lung tumor tissue, taken at surgery. These receptors came from a male donor with early-stage non-small cell lung cancer. CDR3s include the opening cysteine and the closing phenylalanine or tryptophan. A D gene is named only where the DNA matches it firmly.

cdr3_aa | v_call | d_call | j_call
CASNKFGGNTEAFF | TRBV12-3/TRBV12-4 | NA | TRBJ1-1
CASSWRRDRGNEQFF | TRBV7-2 | TRBD1 | TRBJ2-1
CSVDIMSGEQYF | TRBV29-1 | NA | TRBJ2-7
CSASSGGARETQYF | TRBV20-1 | TRBD2 | TRBJ2-5
CASSLEGYLAKNIQYF | TRBV5-1 | NA | TRBJ2-4
CASSFSIMYEQYF | TRBV12-3/TRBV12-4 | NA | TRBJ2-7
CASSLQGQETQYF | TRBV7-9 | NA | TRBJ2-5
CASSFDRSQETQYF | TRBV28 | NA | TRBJ2-5
CASSLAGGLSYEQYF | TRBV7-2 | NA | TRBJ2-7
CRAREIGGGDQPQHF | TRBV20-1 | TRBD1 | TRBJ1-5
CASSYLTGRNTEAFF | TRBV6-5 | TRBD1 | TRBJ1-1
CASSQDVAATDTEAFF | TRBV3-1 | NA | TRBJ1-1
CASSKDRGIYEQYF | TRBV7-2 | TRBD1 | TRBJ2-7
CSAGRGTGRLEEQFF | TRBV20-1 | TRBD1 | TRBJ2-1
CASRPWDAGANVLTF | TRBV19 | NA | TRBJ2-6
CASRPLTVPRDYEQYF | TRBV6-5 | NA | TRBJ2-7
CASSYRGSGEKLFF | TRBV5-6 | TRBD1 | TRBJ1-4
CASSRKGISGNTIYF | TRBV7-2 | NA | TRBJ1-3
CASSKAGWNTGELFF | TRBV28 | NA | TRBJ2-2
CASSFSGVMDEQFF | TRBV28 | NA | TRBJ2-1
CASRPQYNEQFF | TRBV2 | NA | TRBJ2-1
CASSWGGRSNEKLFF | TRBV12-3/TRBV12-4 | NA | TRBJ1-4
CASRPDQGARRYF | TRBV6-2/TRBV6-3 | TRBD1 | TRBJ2-7
CASSFAGGWAETQYF | TRBV5-1 | TRBD2 | TRBJ2-5
CSAPDRFHSNQPQHF | TRBV20-1 | NA | TRBJ1-5
CASSRDSAYEQYF | TRBV7-2 | TRBD1 | TRBJ2-7
CASRYTVGQGSYEQYF | TRBV4-3 | TRBD1 | TRBJ2-7
CASSKLAGADNEQFF | TRBV7-9 | TRBD2 | TRBJ2-1
CASSQGGGAGSDTQYF | TRBV4-2 | TRBD2 | TRBJ2-3